Listed here is a single TCR beta chain. This receptor's antigen is unknown. From cysteine to phenylalanine, the CDR3 is 15 amino acids long. CDR3 DNA only is kept here, 45 bases in frame from base 1. Via the germline V gene (reference sequence), CDR1 is LNHDA and CDR2 SQIVND. The germline V and J ends show losses of 4 bases and 7 bases respectively, and no gene match explains 8 bases of the junction. The data originate from a study of cytomegalovirus exposure and HLA in healthy donors (TCRdb year 2017). With respect to the entire study: According to an earlier analysis of 450 to 650 of the donors, about 170 million T cells yielded 100 million or so unique TCR beta sequences and 276 Gb of sequence data. Roughly 300 gigabases of sequencing data and around 80 million unique TCR sequences made up an early release that covered under 750 HLA-typed donors. Among the approximately 430 genotyped donors, around 79% belonged to the genetic ancestry cluster associated with self-reported Caucasian donors. The study was designed to test whether signatures of past pathogen exposure could be identified by cataloging public T cell receptors. The study profiled the T cell repertoires of 666 subjects by immunosequencing and related them to cytomegalovirus serostatus. In addition to the first cohort of approximately 670 subjects, a separate validation cohort of over 90 different subjects was used. High-throughput TCR immunosequencing, statistical association of individual TCRs with disease status, and machine learning were combined to predict cytomegalovirus infection status. In a later analysis, previously published TCR beta repertoires from fewer than 750 donors were re-analyzed and high-resolution HLA genotyping was added so that TCR occurrence patterns could be studied. Rather than using new phenotypic data, the later analysis identified candidate immune exposures from TCR beta sequences and from how often those sequences occurred across donors. An earlier analysis of 450 to 750 of the donors used high-throughput TCR beta sequencing to judge whether each TCR beta V gene segment behaved as functional or pseudogenic. Donor age, sex, ethnicity and CMV serostatus were compiled together with the repertoire data. A later genetic analysis used genome-wide SNP genotypes for about 55% of the 666 donors, treating that subset as a discovery cohort. All discovery cohort repertoires had been generated using a single sequencing platform. HLA typing included class I and class II loci at four-digit resolution. Typing coverage differed by locus: A, B, C, DRB1 and DQB1 were typed in roughly 629-630 donors, DQA1 in 500 to 550, DPA1 in around 610, and DPB1 in 400 to 480. Roughly five DR-DQ haplotypes were treated as single units for association and clustering because of strong linkage in the cohort. On average, roughly 240,000 unique TCR beta nucleotide sequences were sequenced per donor among about 400 genotyped donors of the cohort, with around 19% of those sequences being non-productive.

The cohort was made up of around 720 healthy bone marrow donors. At the time of sampling, every cohort member was nominally healthy, though immune exposures that went unrecorded were likely present. The donor was CMV seropositive and belonged to the group of around 300 seropositive cohort members. A peripheral blood sample was provided by each donor, and peripheral blood mononuclear cells were used for TCR beta sequencing. Genomic DNA extraction from the blood cell samples was performed with the Qiagen DNeasy Blood Extraction Kit. To prepare the library, the immunoSEQ multiplex PCR assay was applied. A mixture of 60 forward primers for TCR Vbeta segments and 13 reverse primers for TCR Jbeta segments was used in the multiplex PCR. The CDR3 region of rearranged TCR beta genes was amplified from genomic DNA by a multiplex PCR assay. On the Illumina HiSeq System, the amplified TCR beta libraries were sequenced as 87-base-pair reads. As for the authors' bioinformatics: In a later analysis, tens of millions of unique TCR beta chains were counted across the 500 to 700 repertoires, and approximately 11 million of these chains were shared by at least two donors. A nearest-neighbor algorithm error-corrected the raw reads and collapsed the reads into unique sequences, merging closely related sequences to remove PCR and sequencing errors. CDR3 sequences were aligned to IMGT reference sequences to assign V, D and J gene segments. For a sequence to be retained, a match of at least six nucleotides to both a V gene segment and a J gene segment was required. Rearrangements were classified as productive when the CDR3 lacked stop codons and remained in frame with V and J, and all other rearrangements were classified as non-productive. Following IMGT convention, CDR3 was defined as the stretch from the second conserved V-encoded cysteine up to the conserved J-encoded phenylalanine. In an earlier analysis of 587 of the donors, sequences lacking an unambiguous match to a single V gene segment were excluded. An earlier analysis of almost 600 of the donors classified V segments as functional when productive rearrangements were above 56.7% and as segregating when the standard deviation between donors was above 5%. A statistical classification framework was built to diagnose cytomegalovirus status from the catalog of TCR beta chain sequences. In a later analysis, V and J genes were assigned by comparing TCR nucleotide sequences against IMGT/GENE-DB human TR gene sequences. The TCRdist pipeline was used in a later analysis to assign CDR3 sequences and most-parsimonious VDJ recombination scenarios. A later analysis defined each TCR beta chain by its CDR3 amino acid sequence plus V-gene family, and excluded reads lacking a unique V-gene family. To address suspected cross-contamination and a sequencing artifact, a later analysis removed approximately 590 highly shared, low-generation-probability nucleotide sequences. In a later analysis, a clonal expansion index was calculated for each public chain from normalized within-repertoire ranks of inferred template counts. In a later analysis, generation probabilities were computed with a VDJ recombination model fitted to out-of-frame rearrangements, and the resulting probabilities were checked against IGoR. In a later analysis, hypergeometric tests were used to score TCR-TCR, TCR-HLA and TCR-CMV co-occurrence, with a repertoire-size bias correction applied to TCR pairs. In a later analysis, false discovery rates were estimated by permuting HLA or CMV assignments 20 times. In a later analysis, co-occurring TCRs were grouped with DBSCAN, and TCRdist sequence similarity was added when clustering was performed within HLA-allele-positive subsets. For co-occurrence clustering, repertoires with fewer than 30,000 or more than 120,000 public chains were excluded, along with about five repertoires with anomalous nucleotide sharing. TCRdb stores this immuneACCESS table with in-frame sequences only. Part of the clones is absent; in the studies checked, under half of the shortfall reflects unresolved V genes, and no reason is known for the rest. V and J calls and clone size are given by that table; D and trimming were obtained from the DNA. This sample's records show roughly 34,000 clones. 4.5% of the sample is held by the ten biggest clonotypes.

Study-level results and caveats: Strong co-occurrence of HLA alleles, especially DR and DQ, made assigning TCR associations to individual alleles difficult. A later genetic analysis reported fewer N-insertions in productive TCRs among donors in an Asian-associated ancestry cluster than the 666-donor mean. Linkage disequilibrium might explain the correlated functional status among segregating V segments, but an unknown experimental factor could not be excluded. The cohort was sequenced for TCR beta chains only, and without alpha or paired-chain data the features that could be detected were limited. A later analysis found that most CMV-associated TCR beta chains appeared HLA-restricted, with HLA associations seemingly driven largely by CMV exposure. A later genetic analysis associated a missense DCLRE1C variant with V-gene and J-gene trimming of TCR beta chains, and an independent cohort replicated the association. In a later analysis, the rate of TCR association differed among HLA loci, with DRB1 alleles having the most associated TCRs and HLA-C alleles having the fewest. The presence/absence analyses assumed that sequencing depth was roughly uniform across donors, and that assumption may not be true. The 87-base-pair reads could not distinguish some IMGT-functional V segments, including TRBV6-2 and TRBV6-3, so those segments were excluded. In an earlier analysis of approximately 600 of the donors, most TCR beta V segments were observed in productive rearrangements about 87% or about 30% of the time, broadly matching IMGT annotations. Because some donors lacked HLA typing at each locus, the association tests relied only on the typed subset. CMV serostatus was the only immune exposure information available for the cohort. In vitro tests confirmed that a few of the cytomegalovirus-associated TCR beta chains recognize cytomegalovirus antigens. A group of highly shared sequence variants was considered likely to be a technical artifact of the sequencing pipeline. A later analysis found that HLA-associated TCR beta chains were more clonally expanded and had lower generation probabilities than equally common non-associated chains. While some public TCRs were present in many individuals, most TCR sequences turned up only very rarely across donors. The authors suggested that the approach could potentially be generalized to other disease states and immunological phenotypes. The classifier was reported to diagnose cytomegalovirus status with high specificity and sensitivity in both the original and validation cohorts. According to a later analysis, parvovirus B19, influenza, CMV and Epstein-Barr virus appeared linked to several top co-occurrence clusters. The study gave a list of around 170 TCR beta chains associated with cytomegalovirus. A further reported finding was that TCR beta sequences accurately predicted the HLA-A and HLA-B alleles for most subjects in the first cohort. Because counts were too low, 15 to 20 rarely observed V segments, including chromosome 9 orphons, were excluded from the earlier analysis of about 500 of the donors. At a false discovery rate of 0.05, a later analysis linked some 18,000 TCR beta sequences to specific HLA alleles.

The receptor comes from a woman in her thirties or forties in good health and CMV-seropositive. This receptor chain uses TRBV19 and TRBJ1-4; a stretch of 8 junction bases matches TRBD1. Sequencing input: PBMCs. The CDR3 corresponds to CASSTPGGAGEKLFF. The DNA sequence is as follows: TGTGCCAGTAGTACCCCAGGGGGCGCAGGTGAAAAACTGTTTTTT.